These T cell receptor beta chains were read from a single sample in a study of blood T cells in healthy people across ages. TCRdb re-called the 5' RACE reads through MiXCR, storing one row per CDR3 protein. The sample holds about a million distinct CDR3 sequences, 45% to 60% seen once. What was sequenced was blood. Receptors were obtained from a woman aged 60-75 years in good health. Both conserved end residues are part of each CDR3. A D gene is named only where the DNA matches it firmly. Size tells how often a clone was seen (once, few, many) or the class of an expanded clone, and some rows leave it out.

CDR3 protein	CDR3 DNA	D gene	CDR3 length	J gene	V gene	clone size
CASSLKGEKLFF	TGTGCCAGCAGCTTAAAGGGAGAAAAACTGTTTTTT	-	12	TRBJ1-4	TRBV7-2	few
CASSGGIAGSNEQYF	TGTGCCAGCAGTGGAGGAATAGCGGGGTCCAATGAGCAGTACTTC	TRBD2	15	TRBJ2-5	TRBV11-2	-
CAISESMGSYEQYF	TGTGCCATCAGTGAGTCGATGGGGTCTTACGAGCAGTACTTC	-	14	TRBJ2-7	TRBV10-3	few
CASSPFTGANNEQFF	TGTGCCAGCTCACCATTCACGGGGGCGAACAATGAGCAGTTCTTC	-	15	TRBJ2-1	TRBV18	-
CASSSNWIDGYTF	TGTGCCAGCAGTTCTAATTGGATAGACGGCTACACCTTC	-	13	TRBJ1-2	TRBV28	-
CASSWMPDTQYF	TGTGCCAGCAGTTGGATGCCAGATACGCAGTATTTT	-	12	TRBJ2-3	TRBV12-3/TRBV12-4	-
CASSHEKLREGSRDTQYF	TGCGCCAGCAGCCACGAGAAACTCCGGGAGGGCTCTAGAGATACGCAGTATTTT	TRBD2	18	TRBJ2-3	TRBV5-1	-
CASSQDPGLAGAEQYF	TGCGCCAGCAGCCAAGATCCGGGACTAGCTGGGGCAGAGCAGTACTTC	TRBD2	16	TRBJ2-5	TRBV4-1	-
CASSFRGSGADTQYF	TGTGCCAGCTCCTTTCGAGGGAGCGGCGCAGATACGCAGTATTTT	-	15	TRBJ2-3	TRBV13	-
CASSARQSHGYTF	TGTGCCAGCAGTGCCCGACAATCTCATGGCTACACCTTC	-	13	TRBJ1-2	TRBV28	few
CSARLSPGEHEQYF	TGCAGTGCTAGACTAAGCCCCGGGGAACACGAGCAGTACTTC	-	14	TRBJ2-7	TRBV20-1	few
CASSLDGHSNSPLHF	TGTGCCAGCAGCTTAGACGGACATTCCAATTCGCCCCTCCACTTT	-	15	TRBJ1-6	TRBV7-2	-
CASTLRVGYTEAFF	TGTGCCAGCACCCTCAGGGTAGGGTACACTGAAGCTTTCTTT	-	14	TRBJ1-1	TRBV7-2	-
CAGSVERDREQFF	TGTGCCGGCAGTGTTGAGCGGGATCGTGAGCAGTTCTTC	TRBD2	13	TRBJ2-1	TRBV27	-
CASSDRVYEQYF	TGTGCCAGCAGTGACAGGGTGTACGAGCAGTACTTC	TRBD1	12	TRBJ2-7	TRBV6-2/TRBV6-3	few
CASSGGTGGSYEQYF	TGTGCCAGCAGCGGAGGGACAGGGGGATCCTACGAGCAGTACTTC	TRBD1	15	TRBJ2-7	TRBV7-9	-
CASSSDRDSPLHF	TGTGCCAGCAGCTCCGACAGGGATTCACCCCTCCACTTT	TRBD1	13	TRBJ1-6	TRBV7-6	-
CASEQVGYEQYF	TGTGCCAGCGAGCAAGTAGGTTACGAGCAGTACTTC	-	12	TRBJ2-7	TRBV27	-
CSPRLAGGVDTQYF	TGCAGTCCCAGACTAGCGGGAGGAGTAGATACGCAGTATTTT	TRBD2	14	TRBJ2-3	TRBV20-1	-
CASSSRTPWGEQYF	TGTGCCAGCAGTTCCCGGACCCCCTGGGGCGAGCAGTACTTC	-	14	TRBJ2-7	TRBV28	-
CASSSRDRAPGEQYF	TGCGCCAGCAGCTCCCGGGACAGGGCTCCGGGAGAGCAGTACTTC	TRBD1	15	TRBJ2-5	TRBV4-3	-
CASSQGQVGETQYF	TGTGCCAGCAGCCAAGGACAGGTGGGGGAGACCCAGTACTTC	TRBD1	14	TRBJ2-5	TRBV7-7	once
CASSGGGMREQYF	TGCGCCAGTTCAGGGGGCGGTATGAGGGAGCAGTACTTC	TRBD1	13	TRBJ2-7	TRBV5-1	-
CASLGAQGNYGYTF	TGTGCCAGCTTGGGGGCCCAAGGGAACTATGGCTACACCTTC	-	14	TRBJ1-2	TRBV2	few
CASSPDVAYEQYF	TGTGCCAGCAGTCCGGACGTAGCCTACGAGCAGTACTTC	-	13	TRBJ2-7	TRBV2	-
CASSALRDRVGDTQYF	TGTGCCAGCAGCGCCCTTCGGGACAGGGTGGGGGATACGCAGTATTTT	TRBD1	16	TRBJ2-3	TRBV9	-
CASSLEILYGYTF	TGCGCCAGCAGCTTGGAAATCCTCTATGGCTACACCTTC	-	13	TRBJ1-2	TRBV5-1	few
CASSPLGASGIITSTDTQYF	TGCGCCAGCAGCCCCCTGGGGGCTAGCGGAATCATTACTAGCACAGATACGCAGTATTTT	-	20	TRBJ2-3	TRBV4-1	-
CASRTMETQYF	TGTGCCAGCAGAACCATGGAGACCCAGTACTTC	-	11	TRBJ2-5	TRBV2	-
CATASFSYEQYF	TGTGCCACCGCCAGTTTCTCCTACGAGCAGTACTTC	-	12	TRBJ2-7	TRBV15	few
CASSHPGGTAYEQYF	TGTGCCAGCAGCCACCCTGGGGGGACAGCCTACGAGCAGTACTTC	-	15	TRBJ2-7	TRBV28	-
CASSGQEGRNEQFF	TGTGCCAGCAGCGGGCAGGAGGGCCGAAATGAGCAGTTCTTC	-	14	TRBJ2-1	TRBV12-3/TRBV12-4	-
CASSRGWQGETQYF	TGTGCCAGCAGCAGAGGATGGCAGGGAGAGACCCAGTACTTC	-	14	TRBJ2-5	TRBV21-1	-
CAIAGTSGYNEQFF	TGTGCCATCGCCGGGACTAGCGGATACAATGAGCAGTTCTTC	TRBD2	14	TRBJ2-1	TRBV10-3	-
CSSEKTSTDTQYF	TGCAGTTCCGAAAAGACTAGCACAGATACGCAGTATTTT	-	13	TRBJ2-3	TRBV20-1	few
CAREQGATQYF	TGTGCCAGAGAGCAGGGTGCGACCCAGTACTTC	-	11	TRBJ2-5	TRBV2	-
CASSATGVPTYEQYF	TGTGCCAGCAGTGCCACAGGGGTCCCCACCTACGAGCAGTACTTC	TRBD1	15	TRBJ2-7	TRBV28	-
CASSLALKSPLHF	TGTGCCAGCAGCTTAGCCCTTAAGTCACCCCTCCACTTT	-	13	TRBJ1-6	TRBV11-2	-
CASSGRAGEQYF	TGTGCCAGCAGCGGGAGGGCCGGCGAGCAGTACTTC	-	12	TRBJ2-7	TRBV9	-
CASSFQMGDNEQFF	TGTGCCAGCAGCTTCCAAATGGGTGACAATGAGCAGTTCTTC	-	14	TRBJ2-1	TRBV7-7	-
CSARDVSSNEQFF	TGCAGTGCTAGAGATGTAAGCAGCAATGAGCAGTTCTTC	-	13	TRBJ2-1	TRBV20-1	-
CASRDPLAASYEQYF	TGTGCCAGTCGTGACCCACTAGCGGCGTCCTACGAGCAGTACTTC	TRBD2	15	TRBJ2-7	TRBV6-2/TRBV6-3	-
CASSGFFYEQYF	TGTGCCAGCAGCGGTTTTTTCTACGAGCAGTACTTC	-	12	TRBJ2-7	TRBV11-2	few
CASYKGGWTGELFF	TGTGCCAGCTATAAAGGGGGCTGGACCGGGGAGCTGTTTTTT	TRBD1	14	TRBJ2-2	TRBV3-1	-
CASSFGSGERETQYF	TGTGCCAGCAGCTTTGGGAGCGGAGAACGAGAGACCCAGTACTTC	-	15	TRBJ2-5	TRBV7-9	few
CASSLGPGQGECGYTF	TGTGCCAGCAGCTTAGGTCCGGGACAGGGGGAATGTGGCTACACCTTC	TRBD1	16	TRBJ1-2	TRBV7-2	-
CASKAGRNEKLFF	TGTGCCAGCAAAGCGGGAAGGAATGAAAAACTGTTTTTT	-	13	TRBJ1-4	TRBV2	-
CASSRGQKSYEQYF	TGTGCCAGCAGCCGGGGACAGAAATCCTACGAGCAGTACTTC	TRBD1	14	TRBJ2-7	TRBV7-8	-
CASSQTQVRGPNQPQHF	TGCGCCAGCAGCCAAACCCAGGTACGGGGACCCAATCAGCCCCAGCATTTT	-	17	TRBJ1-5	TRBV4-1	-
CSARAGGGQNTEAFF	TGCAGTGCTAGGGCAGGGGGGGGGCAGAACACTGAAGCTTTCTTT	TRBD1	15	TRBJ1-1	TRBV20-1	-
CASSYEGRGYTF	TGTGCCAGCAGTTACGAAGGTAGAGGCTACACCTTC	-	12	TRBJ1-2	TRBV6-2/TRBV6-3	-
CSARDPTGGEQYF	TGCAGTGCTAGAGACCCGACAGGGGGGGAGCAGTACTTC	TRBD1	13	TRBJ2-5	TRBV20-1	-
CASSLTQGARNSPLHF	TGTGCCAGCAGTTTAACACAGGGGGCGCGGAATTCACCCCTCCACTTT	TRBD1	16	TRBJ1-6	TRBV7-8	-